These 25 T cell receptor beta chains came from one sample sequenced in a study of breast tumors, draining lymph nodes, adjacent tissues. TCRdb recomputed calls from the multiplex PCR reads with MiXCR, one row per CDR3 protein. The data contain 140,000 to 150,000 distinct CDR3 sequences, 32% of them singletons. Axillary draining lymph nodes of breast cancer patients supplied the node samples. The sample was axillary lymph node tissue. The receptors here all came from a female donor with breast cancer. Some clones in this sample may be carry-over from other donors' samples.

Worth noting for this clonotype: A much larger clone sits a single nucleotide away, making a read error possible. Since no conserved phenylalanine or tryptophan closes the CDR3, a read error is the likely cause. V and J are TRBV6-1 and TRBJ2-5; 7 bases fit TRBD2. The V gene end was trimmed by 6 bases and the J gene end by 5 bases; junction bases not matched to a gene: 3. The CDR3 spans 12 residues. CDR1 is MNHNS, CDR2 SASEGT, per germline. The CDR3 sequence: CASRGGVETQYC. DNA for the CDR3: TGTGCCAGCAGGGGAGGGGTTGAGACCCAGTACTGC.

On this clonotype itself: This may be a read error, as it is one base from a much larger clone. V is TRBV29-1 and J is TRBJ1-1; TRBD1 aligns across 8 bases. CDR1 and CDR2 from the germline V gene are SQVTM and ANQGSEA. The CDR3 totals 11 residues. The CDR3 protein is CGVDRGTEAFF. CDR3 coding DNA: TGCGGCGTTGACAGGGGCACTGAAGCTTTCTTT.

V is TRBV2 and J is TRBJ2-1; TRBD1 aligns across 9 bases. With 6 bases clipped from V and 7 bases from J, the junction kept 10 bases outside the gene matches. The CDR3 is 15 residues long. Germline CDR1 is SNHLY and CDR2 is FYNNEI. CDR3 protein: CASSEGTGTDNEQFF. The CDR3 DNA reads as TGTGCCAGCAGCGAGGGGACAGGGACGGATAATGAGCAGTTCTTC. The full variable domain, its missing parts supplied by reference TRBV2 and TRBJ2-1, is EPEVTQTPSHQVTQMGQEVILRCVPISNHLYFYWYRQILGQKVEFLVSFYNNEISEKSEIFDDQFSVERPDGSNFTLKIRSTKLEDSAMYFCASSEGTGTDNEQFFGPGTRLTVL.

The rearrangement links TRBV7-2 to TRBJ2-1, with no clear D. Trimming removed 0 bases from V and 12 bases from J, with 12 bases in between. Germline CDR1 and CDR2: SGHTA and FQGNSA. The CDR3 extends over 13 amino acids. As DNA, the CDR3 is TGTGCCAGCAGCTTAGCGCGTGGGGATACGCAGTTCTTC. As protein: CASSLARGDTQFF.

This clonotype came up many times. The CDR3 coding sequence is TGTGCCAGCAGTGCGAACTCCTACGAGCAGTACTTC. The encoded protein is CASSANSYEQYF. The rearrangement links TRBV12-3 or TRBV12-4 to TRBJ2-7; D remains unclear. The CDR3 contains 12 residues. Trimming left V 5 bases short and J 0 bases short, with 5 bases between.

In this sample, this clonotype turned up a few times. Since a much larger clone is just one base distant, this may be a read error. The CDR3 reads CVSSHQGGNYGYTF. CDR3 nucleotides: TGTGTCAGCAGCCACCAGGGAGGTAACTATGGCTACACCTTC. The rearrangement joins TRBV3-1 to TRBJ1-2, with a tentative D call TRBD1 (5 bases). The germline V gene encodes CDR1 LGHDT and CDR2 YNNKEL (reference sequence). This CDR3 spans 14 amino acids.

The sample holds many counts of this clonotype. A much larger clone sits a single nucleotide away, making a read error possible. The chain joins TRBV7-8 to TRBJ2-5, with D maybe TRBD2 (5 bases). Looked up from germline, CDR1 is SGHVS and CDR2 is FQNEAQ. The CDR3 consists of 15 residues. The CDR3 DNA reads TGTGCCAGCAGCTTAGTATCTCTAGCCAAGCGTACCCAGCACTTC. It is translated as CASSLVSLAKRTQHF.

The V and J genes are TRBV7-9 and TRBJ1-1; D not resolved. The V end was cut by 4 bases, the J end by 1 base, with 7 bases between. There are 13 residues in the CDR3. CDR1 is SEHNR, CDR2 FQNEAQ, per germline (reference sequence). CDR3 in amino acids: CASSWARNTEAFF. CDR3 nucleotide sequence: TGTGCCAGCAGCTGGGCGAGGAACACTGAAGCTTTCTTT. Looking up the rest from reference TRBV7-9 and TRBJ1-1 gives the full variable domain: DTGVSQNPRHKITKRGQNVTFRCDPISEHNRLYWYRQTLGQGPEFLTYFQNEAQLEKSRLLSDRFSAERPKGSFSTLEIQRTEQGDSAMYLCASSWARNTEAFFGQGTRLTVV.

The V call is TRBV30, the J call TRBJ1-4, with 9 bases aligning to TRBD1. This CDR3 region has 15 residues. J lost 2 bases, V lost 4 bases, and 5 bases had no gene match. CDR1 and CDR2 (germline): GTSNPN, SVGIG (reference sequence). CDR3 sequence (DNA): TGTGCCTGGAATCCGGACAGGGGCACTAATGAAAAACTGTTTTTT. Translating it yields CAWNPDRGTNEKLFF.

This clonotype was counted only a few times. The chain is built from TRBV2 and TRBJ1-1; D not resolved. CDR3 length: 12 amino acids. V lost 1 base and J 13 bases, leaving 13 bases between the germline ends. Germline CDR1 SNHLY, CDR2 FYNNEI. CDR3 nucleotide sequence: TGTGCCAGCAGTGAAGTCCAGGTACAAGGTTTCTTT. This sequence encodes CASSEVQVQGFF.

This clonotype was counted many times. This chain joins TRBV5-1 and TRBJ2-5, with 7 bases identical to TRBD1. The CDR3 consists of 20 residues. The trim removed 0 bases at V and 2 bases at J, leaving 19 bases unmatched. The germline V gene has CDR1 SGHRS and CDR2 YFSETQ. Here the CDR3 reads CASSLAPISGTANGQETQYF. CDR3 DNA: TGCGCCAGCAGCTTGGCCCCAATTTCCGGGACAGCAAATGGTCAAGAGACCCAGTACTTC.

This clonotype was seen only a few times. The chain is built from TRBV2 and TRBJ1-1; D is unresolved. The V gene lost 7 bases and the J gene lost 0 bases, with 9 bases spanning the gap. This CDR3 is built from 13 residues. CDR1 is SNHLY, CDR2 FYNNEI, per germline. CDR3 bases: TGTGCCAGCACGGCGGATTTGAACACTGAAGCTTTCTTT. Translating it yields CASTADLNTEAFF.

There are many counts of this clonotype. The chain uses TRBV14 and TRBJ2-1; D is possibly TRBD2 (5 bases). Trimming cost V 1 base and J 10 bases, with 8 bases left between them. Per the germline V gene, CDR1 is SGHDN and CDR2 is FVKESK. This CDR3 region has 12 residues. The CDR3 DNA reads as TGTGCCAGCAGCCAAGGGAGGAGGGAGCAGTTCTTC. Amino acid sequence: CASSQGRREQFF.

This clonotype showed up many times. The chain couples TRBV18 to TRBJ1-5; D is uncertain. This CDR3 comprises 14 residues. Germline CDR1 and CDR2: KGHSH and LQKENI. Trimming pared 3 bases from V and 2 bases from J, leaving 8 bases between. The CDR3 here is CASSPGAGNQPQHF. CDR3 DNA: TGTGCCAGCTCACCGGGTGCGGGCAATCAGCCCCAGCATTTT. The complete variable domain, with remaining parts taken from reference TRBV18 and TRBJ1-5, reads NAGVMQNPRHLVRRRGQEARLRCSPMKGHSHVYWYRQLPEEGLKFMVYLQKENIIDESGMPKERFSAEFPKEGPSILRIQQVVRGDSAAYFCASSPGAGNQPQHFGDGTRLSIL.

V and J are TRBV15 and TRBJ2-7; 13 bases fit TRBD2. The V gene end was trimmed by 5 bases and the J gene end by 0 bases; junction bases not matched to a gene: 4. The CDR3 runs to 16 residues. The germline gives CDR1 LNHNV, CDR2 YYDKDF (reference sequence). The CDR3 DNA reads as TGTGCCACCAGCCCTTGGACTAGCGGGGGCTCCTACGAGCAGTACGTC. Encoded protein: CATSPWTSGGSYEQYV.

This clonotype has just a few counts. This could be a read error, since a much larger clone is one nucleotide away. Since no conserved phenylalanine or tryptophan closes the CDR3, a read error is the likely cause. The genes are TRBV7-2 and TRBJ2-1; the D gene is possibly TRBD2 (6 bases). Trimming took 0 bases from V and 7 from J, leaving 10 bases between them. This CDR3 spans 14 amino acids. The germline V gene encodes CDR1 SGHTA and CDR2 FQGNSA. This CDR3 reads CASSLAIGGNEQFL. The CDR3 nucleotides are TGTGCCAGCAGCTTAGCGATAGGAGGGAATGAGCAGTTCCTC.

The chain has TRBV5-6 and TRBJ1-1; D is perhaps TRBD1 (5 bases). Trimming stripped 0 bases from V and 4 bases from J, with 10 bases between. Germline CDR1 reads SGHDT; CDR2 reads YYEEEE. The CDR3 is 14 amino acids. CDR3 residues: CASSLDLGGTEAFF. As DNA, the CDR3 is TGTGCCAGCAGCTTGGATCTTGGGGGCACTGAAGCTTTCTTT.

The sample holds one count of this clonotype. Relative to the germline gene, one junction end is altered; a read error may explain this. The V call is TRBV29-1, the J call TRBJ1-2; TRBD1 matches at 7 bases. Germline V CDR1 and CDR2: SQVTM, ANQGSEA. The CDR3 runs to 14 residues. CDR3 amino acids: CASKKQGLNYGYTF. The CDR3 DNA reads TGTGCCAGCAAAAAACAGGGGCTTAACTATGGCTACACCTTC.

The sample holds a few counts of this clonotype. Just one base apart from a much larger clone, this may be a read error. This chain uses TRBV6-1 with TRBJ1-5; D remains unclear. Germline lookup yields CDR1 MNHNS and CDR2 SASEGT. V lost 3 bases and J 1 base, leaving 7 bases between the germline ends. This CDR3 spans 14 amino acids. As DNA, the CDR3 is TGTGCCAGCAGTGAGGCTCCGAGCAATCAGCCCCAGCATTTT. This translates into CASSEAPSNQPQHF.

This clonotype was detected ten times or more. CDR3 bases: TGTGCCAGCAGTGAATACAGGGCCATAACTTCACCCCTCCACTTT. Encoded protein: CASSEYRAITSPLHF. The V gene is TRBV6-1, the J gene TRBJ1-6, with D possibly being TRBD1 (6 bases). The germline V gene has CDR1 MNHNS and CDR2 SASEGT. There are 15 residues in the CDR3. V gave up 2 bases and J gave up 9 bases, with 14 bases separating them.

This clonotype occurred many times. As DNA, the CDR3 is TGTGCCAGCAGTTTCCGCAGAGAGACCCAGTACTTC. Protein product: CASSFRRETQYF. The chain combines TRBV12-3 or TRBV12-4 with TRBJ2-5; D is ambiguous. The CDR3 is 12 residues long. Trimming removed 3 bases from V and 4 bases from J, with 6 bases in between.

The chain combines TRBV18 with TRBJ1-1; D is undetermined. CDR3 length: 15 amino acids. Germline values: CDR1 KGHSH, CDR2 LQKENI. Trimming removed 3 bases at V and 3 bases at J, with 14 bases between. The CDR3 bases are TGTGCCAGCTCACCGAACCTAGGTGTGGACACTGAAGCTTTCTTT. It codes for CASSPNLGVDTEAFF. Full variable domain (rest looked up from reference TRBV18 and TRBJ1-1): NAGVMQNPRHLVRRRGQEARLRCSPMKGHSHVYWYRQLPEEGLKFMVYLQKENIIDESGMPKERFSAEFPKEGPSILRIQQVVRGDSAAYFCASSPNLGVDTEAFFGQGTRLTVV.

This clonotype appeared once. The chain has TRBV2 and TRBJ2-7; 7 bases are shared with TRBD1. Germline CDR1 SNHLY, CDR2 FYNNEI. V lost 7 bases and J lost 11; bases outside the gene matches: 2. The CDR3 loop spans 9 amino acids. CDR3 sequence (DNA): TGTGCCAGCATCCAGGGGGAGTACGTC. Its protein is CASIQGEYV.

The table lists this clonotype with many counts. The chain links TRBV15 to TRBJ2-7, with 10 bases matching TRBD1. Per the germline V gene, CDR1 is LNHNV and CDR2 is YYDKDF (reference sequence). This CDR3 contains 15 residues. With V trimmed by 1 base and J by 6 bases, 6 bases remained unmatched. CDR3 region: CATSRGQGARGEQYV. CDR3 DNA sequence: TGTGCCACCAGCAGAGGACAGGGGGCGAGGGGCGAGCAGTACGTC.

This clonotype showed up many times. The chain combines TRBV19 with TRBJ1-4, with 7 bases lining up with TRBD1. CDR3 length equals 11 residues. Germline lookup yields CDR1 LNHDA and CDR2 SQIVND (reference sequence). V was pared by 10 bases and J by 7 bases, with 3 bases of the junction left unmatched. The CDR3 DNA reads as TGTGCCACACGACAGGGTGAAAAACTGTTTTTT. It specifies CATRQGEKLFF.